This is a list of T cell receptor beta chains from one sample in a study of T cells in Graves' hyperthyroidism and ophthalmopathy. TCRdb re-called the multiplex PCR reads through MiXCR, storing one row per CDR3 protein. The sample lists 250,000 to 300,000 distinct CDR3 sequences; 13% to 15% were seen once. The sample consisted of blood. The receptors originated from a woman in her forties with Graves' hyperthyroidism that later progressed to Graves' ophthalmopathy. CDR3s include the opening cysteine and the closing phenylalanine or tryptophan. A D gene is named only where the DNA matches it firmly. Size is stated for part of the rows, as once, few or many counts, or as a class when the clone is expanded.

v_gene	d_gene	abundance	len	j_gene	CDR3aa	CDR3nt
TRBV13	.	few	14	TRBJ2-7	CASSPPQFPLEQYF	TGTGCCAGCAGCCCACCGCAATTCCCGCTCGAGCAGTACTTC
TRBV7-3	TRBD1	many	15	TRBJ2-7	CASSPVGQGFGEQYF	TGTGCCAGCAGCCCCGTGGGACAGGGTTTTGGCGAGCAGTACTTC
TRBV9	.	many	14	TRBJ2-7	CASSVGTDYYEQYF	TGTGCCAGCAGCGTTGGGACGGATTACTACGAGCAGTACTTC
TRBV6-1	TRBD2	many	15	TRBJ2-2	CASSFGTTSDGELFF	TGTGCCAGCAGTTTCGGGACTACCTCCGACGGGGAGCTGTTTTTT
TRBV5-1	TRBD1	.	15	TRBJ2-7	CASSLDRGLAYEQYF	TGCGCCAGCAGCTTGGACAGGGGGCTTGCCTACGAGCAGTACTTC
TRBV5-6	.	many	14	TRBJ1-4	CASSLLDRNEKLFF	TGTGCCAGCAGCTTATTGGACCGTAATGAAAAACTGTTTTTT
TRBV2	.	many	10	TRBJ2-1	CASSVVEQFF	TGTGCCAGCAGTGTCGTTGAGCAGTTCTTC
TRBV5-1	.	.	14	TRBJ2-1	CASSLVGVLDEQFF	TGCGCCAGCAGCTTGGTGGGGGTATTGGATGAGCAGTTCTTC
TRBV20-1	TRBD2	many	14	TRBJ2-3	CSASWTSGTDTQYF	TGCAGTGCTAGTTGGACTAGCGGCACAGATACGCAGTATTTT
TRBV29-1	.	.	11	TRBJ1-1	CSVGWGTEAFF	TGCAGCGTTGGCTGGGGGACCGAAGCTTTCTTT
TRBV19	TRBD2	.	16	TRBJ2-2	CASSIWGLAGAGELFF	TGTGCCAGTAGTATATGGGGACTAGCGGGAGCCGGGGAGCTGTTTTTT
TRBV28	TRBD1	many	17	TRBJ2-2	CASTRSTGTGNTGELFF	TGTGCCAGCACCAGGAGTACCGGGACAGGGAACACCGGGGAGCTGTTTTTT
TRBV19	.	few	16	TRBJ1-6	CASSHAPRDHNSPLHF	TGTGCCAGTAGTCATGCTCCGAGAGACCATAATTCACCCCTCCACTTT
TRBV7-2	.	.	16	TRBJ1-3	CASRPSGGSSGNTIYF	TGTGCCAGCAGACCGTCGGGGGGGAGCTCTGGAAACACCATATATTTT
TRBV20-1	.	.	15	TRBJ2-2	CSARGRGTDTGELFF	TGCAGTGCTAGGGGTAGGGGTACGGACACCGGGGAGCTGTTTTTT
TRBV18	.	many	14	TRBJ2-2	CASSPLSDTGELFF	TGTGCCAGCTCACCACTAAGCGACACCGGGGAGCTGTTTTTT
TRBV4-1	TRBD1	many	15	TRBJ2-7	CASRRTGTRVGEQYF	TGCGCCAGCAGGAGGACAGGGACTCGGGTTGGCGAGCAGTACTTC
TRBV3-1	TRBD2	many	14	TRBJ2-7	CASSLGLAALEQYF	TGTGCCAGCAGCCTCGGACTAGCGGCCTTGGAGCAGTACTTC
TRBV19	.	.	14	TRBJ1-1	CASSTHTGSTEAFF	TGTGCCAGTAGTACTCATACCGGGAGCACTGAAGCTTTCTTT
TRBV6-1	.	many	12	TRBJ2-1	CASSLYPQEQFF	TGTGCCAGCAGTTTATACCCCCAGGAGCAGTTCTTC
TRBV7-9	TRBD1	many	15	TRBJ2-3	CATRKGQGNTDTQYF	TGTGCCACCCGAAAGGGACAGGGGAACACAGATACGCAGTATTTT
TRBV3-1	.	many	19	TRBJ2-3	CASSQGSSNIGGSTDTQYF	TGTGCCAGCAGCCAAGGGTCCTCTAACATAGGGGGGTCCACAGATACGCAGTATTTT
TRBV19	.	few	14	TRBJ2-3	CASSIMRVTDTQYF	TGTGCCAGTAGTATAATGAGAGTCACAGATACGCAGTATTTT
TRBV7-8	TRBD2	.	15	TRBJ2-3	CASSKRTSGTDTQYF	TGTGCCAGCAGTAAACGGACTAGCGGCACAGATACGCAGTATTTT
TRBV5-6	TRBD2	many	17	TRBJ2-1	CASSLVGTSSSYNEQFF	TGTGCCAGCAGCTTGGTAGGGACTAGCTCCTCCTACAATGAGCAGTTCTTC
TRBV4-1	.	many	12	TRBJ1-4	CASSREFEKLFF	TGCGCCAGCAGCCGTGAGTTTGAAAAACTGTTTTTT
TRBV15	TRBD2	many	17	TRBJ2-1	CATSRDPAGGSYNEQFF	TGTGCCACCAGCAGAGATCCCGCGGGAGGCTCCTACAATGAGCAGTTCTTC
TRBV6-1	TRBD1	many	14	TRBJ1-4	CASSTNRGGEKLFF	TGTGCCAGCAGTACTAACAGGGGAGGCGAAAAACTGTTTTTT
TRBV19	TRBD1	.	17	TRBJ2-7	CASSIGLYRDRTNEQYF	TGTGCCAGTAGTATAGGCCTTTACCGGGACAGAACCAACGAGCAGTACTTC
TRBV10-3	TRBD1	few	13	TRBJ1-6	CAIRDRGPSPLHF	TGTGCCATCAGGGACAGGGGGCCTTCACCCCTCCACTTT
TRBV2	.	many	12	TRBJ2-7	CASSVGDRRQDF	TGTGCCAGCAGTGTGGGTGACCGACGACAGGACTTC
TRBV30	TRBD2	many	15	TRBJ2-7	CAWSGTTSGANEQYF	TGTGCCTGGAGCGGGACTACTAGCGGAGCCAACGAGCAGTACTTC
TRBV5-1	.	many	15	TRBJ2-7	CASSFVVAGNYEQYF	TGCGCCAGCAGCTTTGTCGTGGCTGGGAACTACGAGCAGTACTTC
TRBV20-1	TRBD2	many	13	TRBJ2-5	CSAPLAGGETQYF	TGCAGTGCTCCCTTAGCGGGAGGAGAGACCCAGTACTTC
TRBV5-8	TRBD1	many	15	TRBJ2-3	CASSLDRGLGDTQYF	TGTGCCAGCAGCTTGGACAGGGGGCTCGGAGATACGCAGTATTTT
TRBV9	TRBD2	.	18	TRBJ2-1	CASSLRPLTSGNYNEQFF	TGCGCCAGCAGCTTGCGCCCCCTAACTAGCGGGAACTACAATGAGCAGTTCTTC
TRBV6-1	.	many	14	TRBJ1-1	CATRSDLWNTEAFF	TGTGCCACAAGGTCAGACCTATGGAACACTGAAGCTTTCTTT
TRBV6-5	.	few	18	TRBJ2-2	CASSFSYTPGHLTGELFF	TGTGCCAGCAGTTTCTCTTACACTCCGGGACACTTGACCGGGGAGCTGTTTTTT
TRBV7-9	.	.	16	TRBJ2-4	CASSRPAGSTKNIQYF	TGTGCCAGCAGCCGGCCGGCGGGATCTACCAAAAACATTCAGTACTTC
TRBV11-2	.	.	14	TRBJ1-6	CASSPGLRDSRLHF	TGTGCCAGCAGCCCCGGGCTCAGAGATTCACGCCTCCACTTT
TRBV6-1	.	many	13	TRBJ2-5	CASSPWGGETQYF	TGTGCCAGCAGCCCCTGGGGCGGAGAGACCCAGTACTTC
TRBV6-4	TRBD1	few	16	TRBJ2-2	CASSPTSGQGTGELFF	TGTGCCAGCAGTCCTACCTCGGGACAGGGGACCGGGGAGCTGTTTTTT
TRBV29-1	.	once	19	TRBJ2-7	CSVWERGGQGLVGNYEQYF	TGCAGCGTCTGGGAGAGGGGGGGACAGGGACTAGTGGGGAACTACGAGCAGTACTTC
TRBV11-2	.	many	13	TRBJ2-5	CASSFGREETQYF	TGTGCCAGCAGCTTCGGACGGGAAGAGACCCAGTACTTC
TRBV27	TRBD1	many	15	TRBJ2-3	CASRRGRSITDTQYF	TGTGCCAGCCGCAGGGGGCGATCGATCACAGATACGCAGTATTTT
TRBV19	TRBD2	many	15	TRBJ2-1	CASSMSAGPYNEQFF	TGTGCCAGTAGTATGTCAGCGGGGCCTTACAATGAGCAGTTCTTC
TRBV6-2/TRBV6-3	.	many	14	TRBJ1-1	CASSYSLVMSEAFF	TGTGCCAGCAGTTATAGCCTCGTAATGAGTGAAGCTTTCTTT
TRBV27	.	few	12	TRBJ2-7	CASSLKGFEQYF	TGTGCCAGCAGTTTAAAAGGGTTTGAGCAGTACTTC
TRBV27	.	many	14	TRBJ2-7	CASSLLGSAHEQYF	TGTGCCAGCAGTTTACTCGGGAGCGCCCACGAGCAGTACTTC
TRBV14	.	.	13	TRBJ2-2	CASSSHSTGELFF	TGTGCCAGCAGTTCTCATTCCACCGGGGAGCTGTTTTTT
TRBV10-3	.	many	15	TRBJ1-1	CAISRWALMNTEAFF	TGTGCCATCAGCCGGTGGGCTCTAATGAACACTGAAGCTTTCTTT
TRBV27	.	many	18	TRBJ2-3	CASRRGGIGVEVTDTQYF	TGTGCCAGCCGAAGGGGCGGGATCGGAGTTGAGGTCACAGATACGCAGTATTTT
TRBV6-5	.	many	15	TRBJ2-1	CASSYLGGAYNEQFF	TGTGCCAGCAGTTACTTGGGCGGGGCCTACAATGAGCAGTTCTTC
TRBV4-2	TRBD2	.	16	TRBJ2-1	CASSPSPGLGYNEQFF	TGTGCCAGCAGCCCTTCCCCGGGACTAGGGTACAATGAGCAGTTCTTC